The 7 T cell receptor beta chains in this list originate from one sample, sequenced in a study of cytomegalovirus exposure and HLA in healthy donors. The study ran its PCR with 60 Vbeta and 13 Jbeta primers. Assay: immunoSEQ multiplex PCR; the TCRdb copy retains only in-frame clones and omits some. Of 60,000 to 75,000 clones in the sample, around 70% are singletons; the top ten hold 20% to 25%. The sample was PBMCs. These receptors all come from a woman aged 30 to 39 in good health and CMV-seropositive.

The chain couples TRBV30 to TRBJ1-4, with D perhaps TRBD1 (6 bases). Germline V CDR1 and CDR2: GTSNPN, SVGIG (reference sequence). The V gene lost 8 bases and the J gene lost 2 bases, with 12 bases spanning the gap. CDR3 length equals 13 residues. The CDR3 sequence is CARKGVTNEKLFF. CDR3 DNA sequence: TGTGCCAGGAAGGGGGTGACTAATGAAAAACTGTTTTTT.

J is TRBJ2-5 and V is TRBV6-1; D is perhaps TRBD2 (6 bases). The CDR3 consists of 14 residues. Germline CDR1 MNHNS, CDR2 SASEGT. The germline V and J ends were trimmed by 0 bases and 4 bases, with 9 bases remaining between them. CDR3 residues: CASSEAGTLETQYF. DNA of the CDR3: TGTGCCAGCAGTGAAGCCGGGACTTTAGAGACCCAGTACTTC.

This clone was observed a handful of times. The chain couples TRBV5-1 to TRBJ2-5; 11 nucleotides match TRBD1. The CDR3 runs to 17 residues. The germline V gene encodes CDR1 SGHRS and CDR2 YFSETQ. Germline trimming cut 0 bases from V and 5 bases from J; bases unmatched to any gene: 9. CDR3 sequence reads: CASSLATGQGAGETQYF. CDR3 nucleotide sequence: TGCGCCAGCAGCTTGGCAACCGGACAGGGGGCAGGGGAGACCCAGTACTTC.

This chain joins TRBV6-1 and TRBJ2-3; 14 bases fit TRBD2. Germline CDR1 is MNHNS and CDR2 is SASEGT. V lost 2 bases, J lost 5 bases, and 3 bases stayed unmatched. CDR3 length: 16 residues. CDR3 sequence (DNA): TGTGCCAGCAGTGAATTGGGACTAGCGGGAGTAGATACGCAGTATTTT. Amino acids: CASSELGLAGVDTQYF.

The chain combines TRBV5-6 with TRBJ1-2; D not resolved. CDR1 is SGHDT and CDR2 is YYEEEE in the germline V gene. V was cut by 2 bases and J by 8 bases, with 10 bases left in between. There are 12 residues in the CDR3. In DNA form, the CDR3 reads TGTGCCAGCAGCTTAACCTACGGGGGCTACACCTTC. The encoded protein is CASSLTYGGYTF.

This clone was detected only a few times. This chain joins TRBV6-5 and TRBJ2-3; D remains unclear. The CDR3 totals 13 residues. V lost 2 bases, J lost 6 bases, and 9 bases lay in between. Germline V gene sequence: CDR1 MNHEY, CDR2 SVGAGI. The CDR3 protein is CASSYDKFDTQYF. The CDR3 DNA follows: TGTGCCAGCAGTTACGACAAGTTCGATACGCAGTATTTT.

This sequence joins TRBV4-3 and TRBJ2-7; D might be TRBD1 (6 bases). V lost 11 bases, J lost 2 bases, and 25 bases lay in between. CDR1 and CDR2 (germline): LGHNA, YSLEER. The CDR3 runs 16 residues. CDR3 bases: TGCGCCCCCAGGGCGACAGGCCCTGAGGGGGCCTACGAGCAGTACTTC. It specifies CAPRATGPEGAYEQYF.